This T cell receptor (beta chain) was retrieved from a study of identical twins. There are many counts of this clonotype. This CDR3 contains 15 residues. Germline CDR1 is SGHTA and CDR2 is FQGNSA. J was trimmed by 1 base and V by 5 bases; bases with no gene match: 5. TCRdb independently ran MiXCR on the 5' RACE reads; one entry per CDR3 protein. The repertoire consists of about 720,000 distinct CDR3 sequences, with about 20% occurring once and the leading ten covering around 14%. These data were also reused for a study on T cells expressing NK-cell markers.

Sequenced: PBMCs. The receptor's source is a woman younger than 30 in good health. The chain joins TRBV7-2 to TRBJ1-1; 9 bases fit TRBD1. This CDR3 reads CASSPRTGENTEAFF. DNA of the CDR3: TGTGCCAGCAGCCCGCGGACAGGGGAGAACACTGAAGCTTTCTTT.